The following is a T cell receptor beta chain sequence with its context. The data belong to a study of blood T cell repertoires in COVID-19. The ends lost 6 bases at V and 2 bases at J; junction bases unmatched: 15. In germline, CDR1 is MNHEY, CDR2 SMNVEV (reference sequence). This CDR3 is 18 amino acids long. Authors' methods: Estimation of nucleated cell counts was performed using reference gene primer amplification. The repertoire was sequenced with immunoSEQ multiplex PCR; TCRdb's copy has only in-frame clones and lacks some. V and J calls plus clone size are reproduced from that table; the DNA served to infer D and trimming. Among a few hundred thousand clones, around 86% were seen once, and the ten largest hold 3% to 3.5%.

Sequenced: peripheral blood. The clonotype was recovered from a man aged 60 to 75 with acute or convalescent COVID-19. This chain connects TRBV27 to TRBJ1-4; 7 nucleotides line up with TRBD1. The CDR3 region is CASSPRQGLSGTNEKLFF. Written as DNA, the CDR3 is TGTGCCAGCAGCCCTCGACAGGGATTATCGGGGACTAATGAAAAACTGTTTTTT.